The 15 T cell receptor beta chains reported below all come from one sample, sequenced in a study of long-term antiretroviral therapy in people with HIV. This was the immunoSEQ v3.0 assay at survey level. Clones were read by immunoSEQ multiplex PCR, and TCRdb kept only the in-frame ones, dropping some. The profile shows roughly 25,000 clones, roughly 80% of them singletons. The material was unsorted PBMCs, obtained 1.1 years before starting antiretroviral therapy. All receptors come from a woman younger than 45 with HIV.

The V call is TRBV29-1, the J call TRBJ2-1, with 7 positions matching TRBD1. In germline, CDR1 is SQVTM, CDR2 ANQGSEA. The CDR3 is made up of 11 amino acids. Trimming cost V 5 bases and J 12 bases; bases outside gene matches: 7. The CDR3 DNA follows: TGCAGCGTTACTGACAGGGTGGGGCAGTTCTTC. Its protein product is CSVTDRVGQFF.

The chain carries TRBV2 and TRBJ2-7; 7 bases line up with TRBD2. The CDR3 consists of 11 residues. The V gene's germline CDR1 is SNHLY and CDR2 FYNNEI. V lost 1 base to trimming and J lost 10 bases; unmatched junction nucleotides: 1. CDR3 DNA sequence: TGTGCCAGCAGTGAAGGCGGGGGACAGTACGTC. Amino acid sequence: CASSEGGGQYV.

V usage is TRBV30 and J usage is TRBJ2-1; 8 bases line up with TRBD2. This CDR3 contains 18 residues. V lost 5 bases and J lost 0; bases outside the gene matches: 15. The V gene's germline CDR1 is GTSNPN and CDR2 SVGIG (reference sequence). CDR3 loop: CAWQRNSGGGSSYNEQFF. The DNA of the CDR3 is TGTGCCTGGCAACGCAATTCCGGGGGGGGGAGCTCCTACAATGAGCAGTTCTTC.

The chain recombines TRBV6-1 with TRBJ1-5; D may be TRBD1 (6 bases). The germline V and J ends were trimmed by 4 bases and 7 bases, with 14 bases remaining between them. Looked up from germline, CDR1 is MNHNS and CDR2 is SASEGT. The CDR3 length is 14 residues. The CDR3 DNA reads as TGTGCCAGCAGTGTTATCGGACAGAGACAGCCCCAGCATTTT. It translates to CASSVIGQRQPQHF.

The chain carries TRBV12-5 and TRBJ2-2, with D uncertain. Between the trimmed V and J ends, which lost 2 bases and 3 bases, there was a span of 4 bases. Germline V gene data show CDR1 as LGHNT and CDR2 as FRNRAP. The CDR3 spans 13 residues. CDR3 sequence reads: CASGLPDTGELFF. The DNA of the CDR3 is TGTGCTAGTGGTTTGCCTGACACCGGGGAGCTGTTTTTT.

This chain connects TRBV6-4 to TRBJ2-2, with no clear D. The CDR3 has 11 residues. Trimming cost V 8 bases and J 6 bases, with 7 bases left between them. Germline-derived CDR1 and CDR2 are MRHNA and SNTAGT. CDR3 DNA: TGTGCCAGCGGAAACGCCGGGGAGCTGTTTTTT. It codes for CASGNAGELFF.

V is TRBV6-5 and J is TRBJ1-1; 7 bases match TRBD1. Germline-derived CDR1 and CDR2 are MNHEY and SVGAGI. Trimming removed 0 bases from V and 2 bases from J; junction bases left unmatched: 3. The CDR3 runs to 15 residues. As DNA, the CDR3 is TGTGCCAGCAGTTACTCGGGACAGATAAACACTGAAGCTTTCTTT. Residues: CASSYSGQINTEAFF.

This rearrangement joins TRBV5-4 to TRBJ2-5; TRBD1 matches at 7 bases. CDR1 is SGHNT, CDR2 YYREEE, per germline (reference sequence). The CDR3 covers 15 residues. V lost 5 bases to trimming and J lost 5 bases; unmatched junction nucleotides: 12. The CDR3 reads CASRGEGAVVETQYF. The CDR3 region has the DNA TGTGCCAGCAGGGGAGAGGGGGCTGTGGTTGAGACCCAGTACTTC.

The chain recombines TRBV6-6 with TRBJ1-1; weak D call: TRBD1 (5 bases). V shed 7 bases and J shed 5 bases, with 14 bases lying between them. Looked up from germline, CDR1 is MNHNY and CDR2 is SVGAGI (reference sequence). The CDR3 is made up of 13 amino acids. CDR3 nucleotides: TGTGCCAGCACCCCCACAGGAGGTACTGAAGCTTTCTTT. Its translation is CASTPTGGTEAFF.

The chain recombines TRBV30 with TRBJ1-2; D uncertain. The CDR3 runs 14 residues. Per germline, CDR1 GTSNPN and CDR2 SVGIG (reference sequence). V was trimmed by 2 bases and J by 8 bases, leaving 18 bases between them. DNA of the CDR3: TGTGCCTGGAGTTTCCTCCAGACCGAGGGAGGCTACACCTTC. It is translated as CAWSFLQTEGGYTF.

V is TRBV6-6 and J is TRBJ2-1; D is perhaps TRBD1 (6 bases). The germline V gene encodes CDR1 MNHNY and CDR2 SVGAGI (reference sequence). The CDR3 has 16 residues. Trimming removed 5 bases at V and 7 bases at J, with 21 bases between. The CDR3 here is CASSPRTPGARNEQFF. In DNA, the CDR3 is TGTGCCAGCAGTCCAAGGACGCCAGGGGCGCGGAATGAGCAGTTCTTC.

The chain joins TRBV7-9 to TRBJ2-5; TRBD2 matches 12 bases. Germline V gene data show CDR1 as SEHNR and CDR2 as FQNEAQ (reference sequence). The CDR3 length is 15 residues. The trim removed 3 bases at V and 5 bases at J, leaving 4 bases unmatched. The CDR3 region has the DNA TGTGCCAGCAGCTTGACTAGCGGGGGAATCGAGACCCAGTACTTC. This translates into CASSLTSGGIETQYF.

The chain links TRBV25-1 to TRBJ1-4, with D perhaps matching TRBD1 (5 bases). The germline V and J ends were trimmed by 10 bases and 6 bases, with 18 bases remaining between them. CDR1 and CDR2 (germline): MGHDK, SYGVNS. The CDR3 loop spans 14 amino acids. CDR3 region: CAIKPGPRYEKLFF. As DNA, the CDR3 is TGTGCCATCAAGCCGGGACCAAGATATGAAAAACTGTTTTTT.

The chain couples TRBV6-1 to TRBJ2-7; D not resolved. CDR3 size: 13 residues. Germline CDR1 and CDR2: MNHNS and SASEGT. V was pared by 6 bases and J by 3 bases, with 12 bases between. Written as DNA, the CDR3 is TGTGCCAGCAGCCTCGCTATTTTCTACGAGCAGTACGTC. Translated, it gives CASSLAIFYEQYV.

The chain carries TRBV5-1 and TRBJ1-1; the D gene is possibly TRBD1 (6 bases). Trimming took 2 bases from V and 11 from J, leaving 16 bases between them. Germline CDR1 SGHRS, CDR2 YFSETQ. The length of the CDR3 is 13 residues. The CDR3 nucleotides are TGCGCCAGCAGCTTCGTTTGGGGGGCCGGGGCTTTCTTT. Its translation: CASSFVWGAGAFF.